The sample holds many counts of the clone carrying this TCR beta chain. This sample is drawn from a study of T-cell reconstitution after alpha-beta-depleted transplantation in children. Germline values: CDR1 SGHRS, CDR2 YFSETQ. Trimming removed 0 bases at V and 2 bases at J, with 3 bases between. The CDR3 has 13 amino acids. For TCRbeta, the library was prepared with unique molecular identifiers. From the PCR reads, TCRdb called clonotypes with MiXCR, one entry per CDR3 protein. The repertoire consists of 170,000 or so distinct CDR3 sequences, with roughly 6.8% occurring once and the leading ten covering approximately 2.9%.

The chain uses TRBV5-1 and TRBJ1-3; no definite D call. The sample here was PBMCs from the stem cell graft donor, taken from the stem cell graft. This TCR was recovered from a human donor who donated a stem cell graft to a child with Wiskott-Aldrich syndrome. The CDR3 DNA sequence: TGCGCCAGCAGCTTGGGTACTGGAAACACCATATATTTT. This translates into CASSLGTGNTIYF.